The present T cell receptor (beta chain) was sequenced within a study of CD8 T cells in Susac syndrome (dated by TCRdb to the late 2010s). Turning to the overall study: Among the sequenced Susac syndrome patients, over five had clinically active disease and 8 or 9 were in clinical remission. Repertoire sequencing was used to test whether CD8+ T cell activation and differentiation in Susac syndrome was antigen driven. At the time of blood withdrawal, Susac syndrome patients were either therapy-naive, taking corticosteroids (with some also receiving IVIg), or on IVIg alone. Clonality of the CD8+ T cell repertoire was compared between about a dozen healthy donors, roughly 14 Susac syndrome patients and about 15 multiple sclerosis patients. Overall results and qualifications from the work: The study acknowledged that relatively few individuals were included in the TCR sequencing and HLA analysis. Some 15 and five Susac-specific public clones were found in the total CD8+ and CD8+ TEMRA repertoires, respectively. CD8+ repertoires in Susac syndrome showed clonal expansion, which was highest in CD8+ TEMRA cells and was greater in clinically active patients than in remitting patients.

Peripheral blood CD8+ and CD4+ T cells from healthy donors, Susac syndrome patients and multiple sclerosis patients were profiled by high-throughput TCR beta sequencing. Recently defined diagnostic criteria for definite or probable disease were met by the Susac syndrome patients. CD8+ TEMRA cells were enriched by FACS, while bulk CD8+ and CD4+ T cells were purified by magnetic negative isolation. Blood was drawn into EDTA tubes, processed within 24 hours, and PBMCs were isolated by density gradient centrifugation. PBMCs intended for TCR sequencing were cryopreserved in liquid nitrogen and thawed later in a water bath at 37 degrees C. A purity of at least 90% was achieved for sorted or isolated CD4+, CD8+ and CD8+ TEMRA cells. The germline V gene (reference sequence) sets CDR1 to GTSNPN and CDR2 to SVGIG. Including the terminal cysteine and phenylalanine, the CDR3 comprises 13 residues. Only the CDR3 region is kept as DNA, spanning 39 bases read in frame from base 1. The germline ends are 16 bases apart after V is trimmed by 3 bases and J by 8 bases.

RNA was extracted using the RNeasy kit, and about 0.45 to 1 microgram was reverse transcribed with random hexamers. The immunoSEQ multiplex PCR assay, covering 54 Vbeta and 13 Jbeta segments, was used to amplify TCR beta CDR3 regions. Bias from PCR amplification was corrected by using a synthetic template baseline for primer optimization and for computational correction. The authors processed their data as follows. Only productive sequences were kept, with reads annotated to V, D and J genes according to IMGT and analyzed in immunoSEQ Analyzer. Clonality was computed as one minus Shannon entropy normalized by log2 of the number of productive unique sequences. For each patient and control, public and private clones were evaluated within the 100 most prevalent clones. Susac-specific clones were defined as absent from healthy and MS cohorts, around 980 published viral clones and other ImmuneACCESS disease sequences. TCRdb's own reprocessing of the public reads used fastp at Q25 and MiXCR and kept productive beta chains. Each entry merges the rows of one CDR3 protein and shows their most common DNA and genes. V and J calls and clone size were set by TCRdb, not the authors. A total of 92,000 or so distinct CDR3 sequences appear in this sample, around 96% of them only once. Jointly, the top ten make up 0.62% of the sample.

A note on this clonotype: This clone's antigen is unknown. No qualities accompany the bases; no much larger clone lies one base away.

The TCR originated in a human donor with Susac syndrome. In this chain, TRBV30 is recombined with TRBJ1-2; no D gene is confidently identified. Material: CD8+ T cells from PBMCs. The DNA sequence reads TGTGCCTGGAGCGAGACTGGGGTTCACGGCTACACCTTC. Translated, this is CAWSETGVHGYTF.